The present T cell receptor (beta chain) was sequenced within a study of blood T cell repertoires in COVID-19. Study at large: From the United States, Italy and Spain came samples of acute and convalescent COVID-19. PBMCs, B-cell-depleted T cells, or T cells were the source of the cDNA or gDNA that made up the material.

During active infection, Seattle patients enrolled and were then monitored through disease. Germline V CDR1 and CDR2: SGDLS, YYNGEE. With 1 base clipped from V and 3 bases from J, the junction kept 5 bases outside the gene matches. There are 16 residues in the CDR3. Authors' data handling: The assay estimated nucleated cells by amplifying reference gene primers. Sequenced by immunoSEQ multiplex PCR; TCRdb stores in-frame clones only, minus some. V and J calls and clone size follow that table, whereas D and trimming were derived from the DNA. The repertoire holds about 130,000 clones, with over 75% as singletons.

The TCR was taken from a man aged 25 to 45 with COVID-19, enrolled during active disease. The chain employs TRBV9 and TRBJ2-1; 9 nucleotides align to TRBD2. Sequenced sample: peripheral blood. The CDR3: CASSVSSGGYYNEQFF. Here the CDR3 DNA reads TGTGCCAGCAGCGTATCAAGCGGGGGGTACTACAATGAGCAGTTCTTC.